This T cell receptor (beta chain) was captured in a study of cytomegalovirus exposure and HLA in healthy donors. PCR was performed using 60 Vbeta and 13 Jbeta primers. The method was immunoSEQ multiplex PCR; TCRdb's version includes in-frame clones alone and lacks a portion of them. This sample has around 140,000 clones; 78% occur once, and the top ten carry 1.3% to 1.5%. V lost 5 bases to trimming and J lost 7 bases; unmatched junction nucleotides: 4. CDR3 length: 14 residues. Germline V CDR1 and CDR2: SGHTA, FQGNSA. The V call is TRBV7-2, the J call TRBJ1-4; 10 bases match TRBD1. The TCR originated in a female donor in good health and CMV-seronegative. The sample taken for sequencing was PBMCs. The CDR3 region has the DNA TGTGCCAGCAGCCCGGGACAGGGGATTGAAAAACTGTTTTTT. Its protein product is CASSPGQGIEKLFF.